What follows are 24 T cell receptor beta chains derived from one specimen sequenced in a study of blood T cell repertoires in COVID-19. Libraries were prepared by immunoSEQ multiplex PCR; TCRdb keeps only in-frame clonotypes and omits some of them. The table has hundreds of thousands of clones, roughly nine tenths seen once. Specimen: PBMCs or T cells enriched from blood (not recorded which). The receptors here all came from a woman aged 40 to 49 who had recovered from COVID-19.

CDR3 nucleotides: TGTGCCAGTAGTCCGGGAGGATTCGAGCAGTACTTC. Translation: CASSPGGFEQYF. The rearrangement uses TRBV19 and TRBJ2-7, with 7 bases aligning to TRBD2. From germline, CDR1 is LNHDA and CDR2 SQIVND (reference sequence). Trimming cost V 5 bases and J 6 bases; bases outside gene matches: 4. The CDR3 length is 12 residues.

The chain is built from TRBV12-3 or TRBV12-4 and TRBJ2-1; 8 nucleotides line up with TRBD2. The CDR3 has 13 amino acids. The V segment lost 6 bases and the J segment 9 bases; nucleotides outside the gene matches: 7. CDR3 DNA sequence: TGTGCCAGCAGGAGTAGCGGGGTGTTTGAGCAGTTCTTC. Translated: CASRSSGVFEQFF.

The rearrangement links TRBV28 to TRBJ2-1; D remains unclear. CDR3 length: 12 amino acids. Germline values: CDR1 MDHEN, CDR2 SYDVKM. Trimming left V 5 bases short and J 1 base short, with 3 bases between. CDR3 bases: TGTGCCAGCAGTATATCCTACAATGAGCAGTTCTTC. Translation: CASSISYNEQFF.

The chain uses TRBV5-1 and TRBJ1-5; TRBD1 is a possible D gene (6 bases). Germline V CDR1 and CDR2: SGHRS, YFSETQ. This CDR3 has 15 amino acids. V was cut by 4 bases and J by 2 bases, with 13 bases left in between. CDR3 loop: CASSPGGGGNQPQHF. The DNA for the CDR3 is TGCGCCAGCAGCCCGGGGGGCGGGGGCAATCAGCCCCAGCATTTT.

The chain couples TRBV6-6 to TRBJ1-4, with TRBD1 matching 9 bases. From germline, CDR1 is MNHNY and CDR2 SVGAGI (reference sequence). V lost 4 bases to trimming and J lost 7 bases; unmatched junction nucleotides: 4. The length of the CDR3 is 14 residues. CDR3 loop: CASSLGQGSEKLFF. DNA for the CDR3: TGTGCCAGCAGTTTAGGACAGGGGAGTGAAAAACTGTTTTTT.

The chain has TRBV7-3 and TRBJ2-3, with 8 bases matching TRBD2. The CDR3 covers 15 residues. V was pared by 5 bases and J by 5 bases, with 9 bases of the junction left unmatched. CDR1 and CDR2 from the germline V gene are SGHTA and FQGTGA. The CDR3 protein is CASSPSGSKLDTQYF. In DNA form, the CDR3 reads TGTGCCAGCAGCCCCAGCGGGAGCAAGTTAGATACGCAGTATTTT.

The genes are TRBV5-1 and TRBJ1-3; D possibly corresponds to TRBD1 (6 bases). This CDR3 has 18 amino acids. Germline loops: CDR1 SGHRS, CDR2 YFSETQ. V was clipped by 0 bases and J by 0 bases, with 16 bases between them. The CDR3 loop is CASSLGGQTYTSGNTIYF. In DNA form, the CDR3 reads TGCGCCAGCAGCTTGGGGGGACAAACCTACACCTCTGGAAACACCATATATTTT.

The chain is built from TRBV12-3 or TRBV12-4 and TRBJ1-2; no clear D gene. There are 13 residues in the CDR3. Trimming removed 6 bases from V and 4 bases from J, with 12 bases in between. DNA of the CDR3: TGTGCCAGCAGCCCCCCGTCAGTCTATGGCTACACCTTC. Encoded protein: CASSPPSVYGYTF.

The chain carries TRBV19 and TRBJ1-5; 8 bases agree with TRBD1. The CDR3 has 14 residues. After removal of 7 bases from V and 7 bases from J, the junction contained 9 bases not matched to a gene. Germline values: CDR1 LNHDA, CDR2 SQIVND (reference sequence). This chain's CDR3 is CASNLGQGSQPQHF. For the CDR3, the DNA is TGTGCCAGTAACCTCGGACAGGGTAGCCAGCCCCAGCATTTT.

This rearrangement joins TRBV7-3 to TRBJ2-2; D might be TRBD2 (6 bases). Per the germline V gene, CDR1 is SGHTA and CDR2 is FQGTGA. V lost 8 bases, J lost 0 bases, and 10 bases lay in between. This CDR3 has 14 amino acids. The CDR3: CASAREANTGELFF. The DNA for the CDR3 is TGTGCCAGCGCTAGGGAGGCGAACACCGGGGAGCTGTTTTTT.

The table lists this clone with a few counts. The same CDR3 can be traced to other DNA sequences in this sample. The V gene is TRBV19, the J gene TRBJ1-5; 8 bases align to TRBD1. V dropped 4 bases and J dropped 4; count of bases not matched to a gene: 3. The CDR3 loop spans 14 amino acids. Germline CDR1 reads LNHDA; CDR2 reads SQIVND (reference sequence). CDR3 nucleotides: TGTGCCAGTAGTACTGGACAGGGTAATCAGCCCCAGCATTTT. Encoded protein: CASSTGQGNQPQHF.

This chain links TRBV7-9 with TRBJ1-6, with TRBD1 matching over 8 bases. The CDR3 sequence is 14 residues long. Looked up from germline, CDR1 is SEHNR and CDR2 is FQNEAQ (reference sequence). The V and J ends lost 5 bases and 7 bases, in that order; junction bases with no gene match: 4. CDR3 in DNA: TGTGCCAGCAGCCCGGGACAGGCAAATTCACCCCTCCACTTT. Protein sequence: CASSPGQANSPLHF.

The chain couples TRBV7-2 to TRBJ1-4, with D unresolved. Trimming took off 1 base at V and 8 bases at J, with 14 bases between the two ends. The germline V gene encodes CDR1 SGHTA and CDR2 FQGNSA. The CDR3 sequence is 15 residues long. CDR3 coding DNA: TGTGCCAGCAGCTTAGACAGCGCAGGAGGGGAAAAACTGTTTTTT. It encodes CASSLDSAGGEKLFF.

This sequence joins TRBV19 and TRBJ1-1; 10 bases fit TRBD1. J gave up 0 bases and V 6 bases, and 4 bases lay outside the gene matches. The CDR3 has 15 amino acids. Germline V gives CDR1 LNHDA, CDR2 SQIVND (reference sequence). The CDR3 DNA is TGTGCCAGTAGATCCGGGACAGGGGTGAACACTGAAGCTTTCTTT. It encodes CASRSGTGVNTEAFF.

This chain uses TRBV28 with TRBJ2-7, with D possibly being TRBD2 (6 bases). Per germline, CDR1 MDHEN and CDR2 SYDVKM. The V and J ends lost 3 bases and 4 bases respectively, with 16 bases between them. The length of the CDR3 is 15 residues. The CDR3 DNA sequence: TGTGCCAGCAGTTTCCGCCGGGATGGGAGGTACGAGCAGTACTTC. This encodes CASSFRRDGRYEQYF.

V gene TRBV11-3 combines with J gene TRBJ1-1; tentative D call: TRBD1 (5 bases). There are 13 residues in the CDR3. Germline lookup yields CDR1 SGHNT and CDR2 YENEEA. V lost 8 bases to trimming and J lost 5 bases, with 15 bases between them. CDR3 sequence (DNA): TGTGCCAGCCGGGAGTCAGGGACGACTGAAGCTTTCTTT. Translated, it gives CASRESGTTEAFF. The full variable domain, completed using reference TRBV11-3 and TRBJ1-1, is EAGVVQSPRYKIIEKKQPVAFWCNPISGHNTLYWYLQNLGQGPELLIRYENEEAVDDSQLPKDRFSAERLKGVDSTLKIQPAELGDSAVYLCASRESGTTEAFFGQGTRLTVV.

V usage is TRBV7-9 and J usage is TRBJ2-7; D may be TRBD1 (5 bases). Germline CDR1 is SEHNR and CDR2 is FQNEAQ (reference sequence). The CDR3 extends over 14 amino acids. V shed 1 base and J shed 0 bases, with 7 bases lying between them. The CDR3 DNA follows: TGTGCCAGCAGCTTAGAAGGGGTCTCCTACGAGCAGTACTTC. As protein: CASSLEGVSYEQYF.

The rearrangement links TRBV6-2 or TRBV6-3 to TRBJ2-7; tentative D call: TRBD1 (5 bases). The CDR3 loop spans 12 amino acids. Deletions cut 5 bases from V and 4 bases from J, with 9 bases between. CDR1 is MNHEY and CDR2 is SVGEGT in the germline V gene. CDR3 region: CASSTGSYEQYF. The CDR3 coding sequence is TGTGCCAGCAGTACAGGCTCGTACGAGCAGTACTTC.

V usage is TRBV6-5 and J usage is TRBJ1-6; D might be TRBD1 (5 bases). V was pared by 4 bases and J by 16 bases, with 11 bases between. Germline CDR1 and CDR2: MNHEY and SVGAGI. The CDR3 runs to 11 residues. CDR3 DNA: TGTGCCAGCAGTTCTGGGGCCGCTCTCCACTTT. It codes for CASSSGAALHF.

V and J are TRBV1 and TRBJ1-2; the table's D call, TRBD1, was not checked against the DNA. TRBV1 is given as a pseudogene. The length of the CDR3 is 13 residues. Here the CDR3 reads CTSILGVRDDYTF. CDR3 nucleotide sequence: TGCACCAGCATCCTAGGTGTCAGGGATGACTACACCTTC.

The chain is built from TRBV27 and TRBJ2-5; 9 positions match TRBD2. The CDR3 loop spans 16 amino acids. J gave up 4 bases and V 1 base, and 7 bases lay outside the gene matches. Per the germline V gene, CDR1 is MNHEY and CDR2 is SMNVEV (reference sequence). The CDR3 reads CASSLFSGSAGETQYF. CDR3 in DNA: TGTGCCAGCAGTTTATTTAGCGGGAGTGCGGGAGAGACCCAGTACTTC.

J is TRBJ2-5 and V is TRBV7-3, with a tentative D call TRBD2 (5 bases). This CDR3 comprises 14 residues. Germline lookup yields CDR1 SGHTA and CDR2 FQGTGA. Trimming took off 3 bases at V and 5 bases at J, with 13 bases between the two ends. The CDR3 DNA sequence: TGTGCCAGCAGCTTTTCTGGATGGGAGGAGACCCAGTACTTC. Encoded protein: CASSFSGWEETQYF.

In regard to this clone: At one end, the junction sequence differs from germline, possibly due to a read error. The chain carries TRBV7-7 and TRBJ1-1, with D uncertain. CDR1 is SSHAT, CDR2 FNYEAQ, per germline (reference sequence). The CDR3 contains 13 residues. The CDR3 DNA follows: TGTGCTAGCAGCTTAACGGTGAACACTGAAGCTTTCTTT. It yields the protein CASSLTVNTEAFF.

This clone was seen many times. CDR3 sequence reads: CASSPNTGGNEQFF. CDR3 nucleotide sequence: TGTGCCAGCAGCCCCAACACCGGGGGCAATGAGCAGTTCTTC. V usage is TRBV7-9 and J usage is TRBJ2-1; D is possibly TRBD2 (6 bases). This CDR3 contains 14 residues. Germline V lookup: CDR1 SEHNR, CDR2 FQNEAQ (reference sequence). Deletions cut 5 bases from V and 6 bases from J, with 14 bases between.